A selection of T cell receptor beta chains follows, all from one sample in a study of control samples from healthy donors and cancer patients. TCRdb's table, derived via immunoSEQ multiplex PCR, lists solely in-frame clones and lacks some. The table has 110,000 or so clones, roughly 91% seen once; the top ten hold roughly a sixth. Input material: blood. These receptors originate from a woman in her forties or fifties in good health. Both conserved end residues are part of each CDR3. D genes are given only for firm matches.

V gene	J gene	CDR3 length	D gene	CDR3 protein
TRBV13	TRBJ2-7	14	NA	CASSLGFRTYEQYF
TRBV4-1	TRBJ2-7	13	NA	CASSQLSSHEQYF
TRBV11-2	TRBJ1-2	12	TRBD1	CAIQRGPHGYTF
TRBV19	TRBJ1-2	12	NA	CASRTGPHDYTF
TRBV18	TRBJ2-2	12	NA	CATVANTGELFF
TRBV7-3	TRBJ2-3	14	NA	CASSLTFGTDTQYF
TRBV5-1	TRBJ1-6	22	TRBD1	CASSRRPSRTGNTTIRDSPLHF
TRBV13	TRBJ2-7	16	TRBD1	CASSPEPRQGTYEQYF
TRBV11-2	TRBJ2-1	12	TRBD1	CASSFPGGEQFF
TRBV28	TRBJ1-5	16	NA	CASSLYAGITGQPQHF
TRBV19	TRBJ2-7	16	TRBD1	CASTPTGGQRGHEQYF
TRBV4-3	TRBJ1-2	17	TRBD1	CASSQRGTGGLNYGYTF
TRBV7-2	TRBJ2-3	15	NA	CASSPSAVSTDTQYF
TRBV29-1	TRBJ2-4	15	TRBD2	CSVEGRTSGVNIQYF
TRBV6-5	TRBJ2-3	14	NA	CASSFSQITDTQYF
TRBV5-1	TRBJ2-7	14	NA	CASSVDGPRYEQYF
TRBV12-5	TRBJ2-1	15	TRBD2	CASGLGREVINEQFF
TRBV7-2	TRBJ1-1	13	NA	CASSYAQLTEAFF
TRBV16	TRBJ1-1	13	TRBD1	CASSYGTGTEAFF
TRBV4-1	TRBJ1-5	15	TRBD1	CASSQGTGVGQPQHF
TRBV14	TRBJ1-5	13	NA	CASSRQTNQPQHF
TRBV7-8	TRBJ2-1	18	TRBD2	CASSLTEVAGVGINEQFF
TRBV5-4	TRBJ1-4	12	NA	CASTMMGEKLFF
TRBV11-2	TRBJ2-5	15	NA	CASSLGTGGIKTQYF
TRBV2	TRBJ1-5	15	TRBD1	CASRPGTGSYQPQHF
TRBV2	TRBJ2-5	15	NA	CASSGDSRLQETQYF
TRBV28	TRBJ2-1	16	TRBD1	CASTLSGQGARNEQFF